The present TCR beta chain was sequenced within a study of beta chain features in type 1 diabetes. CDR1 is SGHRS, CDR2 YFSETQ, per germline. With 1 base removed from V and 2 bases from J, the gap between germline ends came to 18 bases. There are 17 residues in the CDR3. TCRB transcripts that were expressed got sequenced, as all of the isolated RNA had been reverse transcribed. The data were produced by immunoSEQ multiplex PCR, yet TCRdb's version contains in-frame clones alone and is incomplete. The data contain more than 300,000 clones, around 10% of them seen just once; the ten biggest clones take up over 0.45%. This clone was seen a handful of times. Its target is unknown. Study results and caveats: Moderate yet significant TCRB CDR3 shortening was seen in Type 1 diabetes patients in all four CD4+ subsets. Any PCR bias toward short templates would affect both groups alike.

The TCR comes from a man younger than 45 with type 1 diabetes. Sequencing was done on a sample of central memory CD4+ T cells from blood. The rearrangement links TRBV5-1 to TRBJ2-5, with D perhaps being TRBD1 or TRBD2 (6 bases each). CDR3 amino acids: CASSLWGAGSEQETQYF. DNA of the CDR3: TGCGCCAGCAGCTTGTGGGGGGCAGGGTCGGAACAAGAGACCCAGTACTTC.